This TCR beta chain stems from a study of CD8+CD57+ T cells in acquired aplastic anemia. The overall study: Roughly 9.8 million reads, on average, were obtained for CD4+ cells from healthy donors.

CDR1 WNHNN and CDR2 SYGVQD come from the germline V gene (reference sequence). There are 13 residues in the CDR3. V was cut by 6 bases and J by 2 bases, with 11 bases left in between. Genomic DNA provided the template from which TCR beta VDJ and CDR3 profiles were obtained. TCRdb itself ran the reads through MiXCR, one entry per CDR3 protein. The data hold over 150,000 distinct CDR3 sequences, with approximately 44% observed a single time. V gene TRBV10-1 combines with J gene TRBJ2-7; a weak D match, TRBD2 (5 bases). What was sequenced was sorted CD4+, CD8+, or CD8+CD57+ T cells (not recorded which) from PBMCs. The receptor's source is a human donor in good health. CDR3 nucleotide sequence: TGCGCCAGCAGGGAAGACGGGACCTACGAGCAGTACTTC. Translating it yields CASREDGTYEQYF.